This passage covers 8 T cell receptor beta chains from one sample sequenced in a study of circulating and synovial CD4+ cells in juvenile arthritis. The table came from immunoSEQ multiplex PCR; TCRdb's copy has only in-frame clones and leaves some out. The repertoire has over 11,000 clones, 65% to 85% of them found once; the top ten carry approximately 3.3%. The sample taken for sequencing was CD4+ T cells from synovial fluid. The receptor set was obtained from a human patient with juvenile idiopathic arthritis. Some clones in this sample may be carry-over from other donors' samples.

This chain joins TRBV19 and TRBJ2-1; 13 bases map to TRBD2. V was pared by 3 bases and J by 6 bases, with 5 bases of the junction left unmatched. The CDR3 consists of 16 residues. Germline V gene sequence: CDR1 LNHDA, CDR2 SQIVND (reference sequence). DNA of the CDR3: TGTGCCAGTAGTATCGGGGGACTAGCGGGACTCAATGAGCAGTTCTTC. It translates to CASSIGGLAGLNEQFF.

This chain uses TRBV9 with TRBJ2-3, with a tentative D call TRBD1 (6 bases). The CDR3 covers 13 residues. Per germline, CDR1 SGDLS and CDR2 YYNGEE. The V end lost 3 bases, the J end lost 4 bases, and 9 bases lay between the germline ends. The CDR3 sequence is CASSGGPPDTQYF. For the CDR3, the DNA is TGTGCCAGCAGCGGGGGGCCCCCAGATACGCAGTATTTT.

This clone showed up just once. The genes are TRBV27 and TRBJ2-3; D may be TRBD2 (6 bases). Germline V gene sequence: CDR1 MNHEY, CDR2 SMNVEV (reference sequence). Trimming cost V 1 base and J 4 bases, with 9 bases left between them. This CDR3 has 14 amino acids. The CDR3 loop is CASSLWGVADTQYF. CDR3 nucleotides: TGTGCCAGCAGTTTATGGGGGGTGGCAGATACGCAGTATTTT.

This chain uses TRBV6-5 with TRBJ2-4; 8 nucleotides match TRBD1. Trimming at V came to 6 bases and at J to 0 bases, leaving 4 bases not matched to a gene. Germline-derived CDR1 and CDR2 are MNHEY and SVGAGI. There are 15 residues in the CDR3. The CDR3 reads CASSRGRPAKNIQYF. The CDR3 nucleotides are TGTGCCAGCAGCAGGGGGCGCCCAGCCAAAAACATTCAGTACTTC.

A word on this clone: A junction boundary mismatches the germline segment, possibly from a read error. This specimen includes other DNA sequences encoding the same CDR3. The chain recombines TRBV6-5 with TRBJ1-6; D may be TRBD1 (5 bases). The germline V gene has CDR1 MNHEY and CDR2 SVGAGI. The CDR3 covers 15 residues. The CDR3 loop is CASSYSGRVDSPLHF. In DNA form, the CDR3 reads TGTGCCAGCAGTTACTCGGGCAGGGTGGATTCCCCCCTCCACTTT.

V gene TRBV28 combines with J gene TRBJ2-5; 9 nucleotides agree with TRBD2. CDR1 and CDR2 (germline): MDHEN, SYDVKM. The CDR3 loop spans 15 amino acids. V was clipped by 3 bases and J by 6 bases; unmatched bases: 8. CDR3 bases: TGTGCCAGCAGTTTTGCGGGGGGGCGAATGAAGACCCAGTACTTC. Translation: CASSFAGGRMKTQYF.

The chain employs TRBV4-3 and TRBJ2-3, with a weak D call TRBD2 (7 bases). CDR3 length: 20 amino acids. V dropped 0 bases and J dropped 0 bases, with 22 bases sitting between them. Germline-derived CDR1 and CDR2 are LGHNA and YSLEER. CDR3 sequence: CASSQDLGGGGRTSTDTQYF. The CDR3 DNA reads as TGCGCCAGCAGCCAAGATCTTGGGGGGGGCGGTCGGACTAGCACAGATACGCAGTATTTT.

CDR3 protein: CASSTQFRGFRETNEKLFF. For the CDR3, the DNA is TGTGCCAGTAGTACTCAATTCAGGGGATTCCGTGAGACTAATGAAAAACTGTTTTTT. The rearrangement links TRBV19 to TRBJ1-4; TRBD1 might be the D (6 bases). Germline CDR1 and CDR2: LNHDA and SQIVND (reference sequence). Trimming took off 4 bases at V and 2 bases at J, with 23 bases between the two ends. CDR3 length: 19 amino acids. Supplemented by reference TRBV19 and TRBJ1-4, the full variable domain reads DGGITQSPKYLFRKEGQNVTLSCEQNLNHDAMYWYRQDPGQGLRLIYYSQIVNDFQKGDIAEGYSVSREKKESFPLTVTSAQKNPTAFYLCASSTQFRGFRETNEKLFFGSGTQLSVL.